This T cell receptor beta chain came from a study of shared clonotypes between healthy human individuals. General study results and limits: The represented genetic and exposure-history diversity was limited by the small number of donors. Generation probability values for non-shared clonotypes were lower than those for clonotypes shared by all four donors.

The donors were all Caucasian adults (living in Nashville, Tennessee). A word on this clone: Its antigen is as yet unknown. This specimen includes other DNA sequences encoding the same CDR3.

Sequencing was at deep level. Only in-frame clones appear in the TCRdb table, and some are missing; sequencing was by immunoSEQ multiplex PCR. The data show roughly 2,500,000 clones, with 93% seen just once and around 0.4% held by the top ten. The CDR3 is 13 amino acids. Trimming shortened V by 0 bases and J by 3 bases, and 4 bases separated the two germline ends. Germline values: CDR1 LGHNT, CDR2 FRNRAP. The rearrangement uses TRBV12-5 and TRBJ2-3; D ambiguous. The sequenced material came from naive CD4+ T cells from PBMCs. This sample's subset: CD45RA+ positively selected. This clonotype originated in a man aged 18 to 35 in good health. Some clones in this sample may be carry-over from other donors' samples. CDR3: CASGLVGTDTQYF. The CDR3 nucleotides are TGTGCTAGTGGTTTGGTAGGGACAGATACGCAGTATTTT.